The 26 T cell receptor beta chains below were found in one sample sequenced in a study of cytomegalovirus exposure and HLA in healthy donors (dated by TCRdb to 2016 to 2017). The library was built by means of the immunoSEQ multiplex PCR assay. In its TCRdb copy, this immuneACCESS table keeps in-frame sequences only and misses some clones. Where compared with another copy, unresolved V genes explain less than half of these, and the others have no known cause. This sample comprises over 150,000 clones, 86% of them detected only once. Of the sample, under 7% falls within the top ten clones. Sequenced sample: PBMCs. These receptor sequences come from a woman aged 25 to 39 in good health and CMV-seronegative.

J is TRBJ2-7 and V is TRBV27; TRBD1 is a possible D gene (5 bases). Germline V gives CDR1 MNHEY, CDR2 SMNVEV (reference sequence). CDR3 size: 14 residues. V lost 2 bases to trimming and J lost 2 bases, with 10 bases between them. CDR3 amino acids: CASSLGAATYEQYF. The CDR3 DNA is TGTGCCAGCAGTTTAGGGGCCGCAACCTACGAGCAGTACTTC.

V and J are TRBV5-1 and TRBJ2-2, with D possibly being TRBD1 (5 bases). Between the trimmed V and J ends, which lost 0 bases and 3 bases, there was a span of 9 bases. Per the germline V gene, CDR1 is SGHRS and CDR2 is YFSETQ. The CDR3 runs 15 residues. The CDR3, as DNA: TGCGCCAGCAGCTTGGCTAGGGGCGACACCGGGGAGCTGTTTTTT. This encodes CASSLARGDTGELFF. Using reference TRBV5-1 and TRBJ2-2 for the parts outside the CDR3, the full variable domain is KAGVTQTPRYLIKTRGQQVTLSCSPISGHRSVSWYQQTPGQGLQFLFEYFSETQRNKGNFPGRFSGRQFSNSRSEMNVSTLELGDSALYLCASSLARGDTGELFFGEGSRLTVL.

V is TRBV27 and J is TRBJ2-1; D unclear. Germline CDR1 reads MNHEY; CDR2 reads SMNVEV (reference sequence). The CDR3 runs to 12 residues. Trimming took 1 base from V and 9 from J, leaving 7 bases between them. DNA for the CDR3: TGTGCCAGCAGTTTATTGGGTAGTGAGCAGTTCTTC. Amino acid sequence: CASSLLGSEQFF.

In its sample, this clone was seen once. The rearrangement links TRBV5-1 to TRBJ2-2; D not resolved. Germline CDR1 reads SGHRS; CDR2 reads YFSETQ. V was clipped by 6 bases and J by 1 base, with 13 bases between them. The length of the CDR3 is 15 residues. The chain's CDR3 is CASTPRAENTGELFF. Here the CDR3 DNA reads TGCGCCAGCACCCCGCGCGCGGAGAACACCGGGGAGCTGTTTTTT.

The chain combines TRBV5-8 with TRBJ2-1, with a tentative D call TRBD1 (6 bases). This CDR3 has 16 residues. Trimming removed 1 base from V and 7 bases from J, with 18 bases in between. Looked up from germline, CDR1 is SGHTS and CDR2 is YDEGEE. The CDR3 sequence is CASSLMAQGIRNEQFF. CDR3 coding DNA: TGTGCCAGCAGCTTGATGGCTCAGGGGATTAGGAATGAGCAGTTCTTC. Full variable domain (rest looked up from reference TRBV5-8 and TRBJ2-1): EAGVTQSPTHLIKTRGQQATLRCSPISGHTSVYWYQQALGLGLQFLLWYDEGEERNRGNFPPRFSGRQFPNYSSELNVNALELEDSALYLCASSLMAQGIRNEQFFGPGTRLTVL.

This chain connects TRBV28 to TRBJ2-1, with 7 bases lining up with TRBD1. The length of the CDR3 is 17 residues. Trimming cost V 7 bases and J 8 bases; bases outside gene matches: 20. Germline assignment: CDR1 MDHEN and CDR2 SYDVKM. The DNA of the CDR3 is TGTGCCAGCACGTCGTGGGCAGGGGGTGATCGGGGCGATGAGCAGTTCTTC. Translated: CASTSWAGGDRGDEQFF.

This clone has a handful of counts. V gene TRBV25-1 combines with J gene TRBJ1-2; perhaps TRBD1 as D (5 bases). The CDR3 length is 14 residues. Germline-derived CDR1 and CDR2 are MGHDK and SYGVNS. Trimming removed 7 bases at V and 8 bases at J, with 20 bases between. CDR3 sequence (DNA): TGTGCCAGCACCTCCCTGGGGCCCCCCGGAGGCTACACCTTC. Its protein is CASTSLGPPGGYTF.

The gene calls are TRBV7-3 and TRBJ2-6; 8 bases fit TRBD1. V was clipped by 5 bases and J by 4 bases; unmatched bases: 7. The CDR3 extends over 16 amino acids. Germline CDR1 is SGHTA and CDR2 is FQGTGA. Written as DNA, the CDR3 is TGTGCCAGCAGCCTGCAGGGGGCGGCGGGGGCCAACGTCCTGACTTTC. It translates to CASSLQGAAGANVLTF.

This chain uses TRBV25-1 with TRBJ2-3; D remains ambiguous. The V and J ends lost 6 bases and 6 bases respectively, with 13 bases between them. The germline CDR1 and CDR2 sequences are MGHDK and SYGVNS. The length of the CDR3 is 13 residues. The CDR3 DNA reads as TGTGCCAGCAGCCTTGCCGGTGCCGATACGCAGTATTTT. Translated: CASSLAGADTQYF.

CDR3 protein: CASSLERSDTQYF. In nucleotides, the CDR3 is TGTGCCAGCAGCTTAGAGCGGTCAGATACGCAGTATTTT. V is TRBV7-3 and J is TRBJ2-3, with D possibly TRBD2 on 5 matching bases. The V gene lost 2 bases and the J gene lost 4 bases, with 7 bases spanning the gap. The germline CDR1 and CDR2 sequences are SGHTA and FQGTGA. CDR3 length: 13 residues.

The chain couples TRBV7-2 to TRBJ1-2, with D maybe TRBD1 (5 bases). The CDR3 has 13 amino acids. Germline-derived CDR1 and CDR2 are SGHTA and FQGNSA. Trimming removed 5 bases from V and 4 bases from J, with 11 bases in between. The CDR3 DNA reads as TGTGCCAGCAGCCAGGGCGTGAGCTATGGCTACACCTTC. Translation gives CASSQGVSYGYTF.

V and J are TRBV28 and TRBJ2-3; the match to TRBD2 covers 7 bases. The germline V gene has CDR1 MDHEN and CDR2 SYDVKM. The CDR3 loop spans 15 amino acids. The V and J ends lost 4 bases and 6 bases, in that order; junction bases with no gene match: 10. The CDR3, as DNA: TGTGCCAGCAGTTCCCTCGGGGGGTTTCAGGATACGCAGTATTTT. It is translated as CASSSLGGFQDTQYF.

This sequence joins TRBV5-4 and TRBJ2-1, with D maybe TRBD1 (5 bases). The germline CDR1 and CDR2 sequences are SGHNT and YYREEE (reference sequence). The CDR3 sequence is 16 residues long. Trimming removed 1 base at V and 0 bases at J, with 11 bases between. The CDR3 DNA sequence: TGTGCCAGCAGCTTGTTGCAGGGAAGCTCCTACAATGAGCAGTTCTTC. Its protein product is CASSLLQGSSYNEQFF.

The chain uses TRBV30 and TRBJ1-1, with D perhaps TRBD1 (5 bases). V was cut by 3 bases and J by 5 bases, with 25 bases left in between. Per the germline V gene, CDR1 is GTSNPN and CDR2 is SVGIG (reference sequence). The CDR3 consists of 17 residues. The CDR3: CAWSRRGVGSGLTEAFF. For the CDR3, the DNA is TGTGCCTGGAGCCGCCGGGGGGTAGGGTCGGGGCTGACTGAAGCTTTCTTT. The variable domain in full, completed from reference TRBV30 and TRBJ1-1, reads SQTIHQWPATLVQPVGSPLSLECTVEGTSNPNLYWYRQAAGRGLQLLFYSVGIGQISSEVPQNLSASRPQDRQFILSSKKLLLSDSGFYLCAWSRRGVGSGLTEAFFGQGTRLTVV.

This chain uses TRBV5-8 with TRBJ1-1, with D uncertain. This CDR3 has 13 residues. Germline CDR1 and CDR2: SGHTS and YDEGEE. The V gene lost 1 base and the J gene lost 1 base, with 5 bases spanning the gap. CDR3 amino acids: CASSLRANTEAFF. The CDR3 DNA follows: TGTGCCAGCAGCTTGCGGGCGAACACTGAAGCTTTCTTT.

This chain connects TRBV4-1 to TRBJ1-6, with D possibly matching TRBD1 (5 bases). Germline assignment: CDR1 MGHRA and CDR2 YSYEKL. The CDR3 has 14 residues. Trimming cost V 5 bases and J 8 bases, with 13 bases left between them. The DNA for the CDR3 is TGCGCCAGCAGCGCGACAGAAGACGATTCACCCCTCCACTTT. It encodes CASSATEDDSPLHF.

J is TRBJ2-5 and V is TRBV2; D may be TRBD1 (5 bases). The germline CDR1 and CDR2 sequences are SNHLY and FYNNEI. This CDR3 region has 13 residues. Trimming removed 8 bases from V and 9 bases from J, with 19 bases in between. The CDR3 reads CASGPGHRGAQYF. CDR3 bases: TGTGCCAGCGGGCCCGGACACCGTGGGGCCCAGTACTTC.

The rearrangement uses TRBV28 and TRBJ2-7; 8 bases agree with TRBD1. With 4 bases clipped from V and 0 bases from J, the junction kept 8 bases outside the gene matches. The CDR3 sequence is 16 residues long. Germline V CDR1 and CDR2: MDHEN, SYDVKM. In DNA form, the CDR3 reads TGTGCCAGCAGTTCTTATAGGACAGGGCTCTCCTACGAGCAGTACTTC. This translates into CASSSYRTGLSYEQYF.

The chain carries TRBV19 and TRBJ1-5, with D tentatively TRBD1 (5 bases). The CDR3 consists of 15 residues. The ends were cut back, 3 bases at V and 5 bases at J, with 14 bases in the middle. Germline CDR1 and CDR2: LNHDA and SQIVND (reference sequence). The CDR3 here is CASSISGSGDQPQHF. The DNA for the CDR3 is TGTGCCAGTAGTATCAGCGGCTCGGGGGATCAGCCCCAGCATTTT. The complete variable domain, with remaining parts taken from reference TRBV19 and TRBJ1-5, reads DGGITQSPKYLFRKEGQNVTLSCEQNLNHDAMYWYRQDPGQGLRLIYYSQIVNDFQKGDIAEGYSVSREKKESFPLTVTSAQKNPTAFYLCASSISGSGDQPQHFGDGTRLSIL.

The V gene is TRBV11-2, the J gene TRBJ1-1, with a weak D call TRBD1 (6 bases). V was shortened by 1 base and J by 6 bases, with 9 bases between the two germline ends. From germline, CDR1 is SGHAT and CDR2 FQNNGV. This CDR3 has 13 residues. This CDR3 reads CASSLGGGPEAFF. In nucleotides, the CDR3 is TGTGCCAGCAGCTTAGGTGGGGGGCCTGAAGCTTTCTTT. Combining the CDR3 with reference TRBV11-2 and TRBJ1-1 gives the whole variable domain EAGVAQSPRYKIIEKRQSVAFWCNPISGHATLYWYQQILGQGPKLLIQFQNNGVVDDSQLPKDRFSAERLKGVDSTLKIQPAKLEDSAVYLCASSLGGGPEAFFGQGTRLTVV.

This clone was seen only a few times. V and J are TRBV19 and TRBJ1-1; no definite D call. CDR1 LNHDA and CDR2 SQIVND come from the germline V gene (reference sequence). The ends were cut back, 5 bases at V and 4 bases at J, with 17 bases in the middle. The CDR3 sequence is 15 residues long. CDR3 sequence reads: CASSSRTPTGTEAFF. CDR3 nucleotide sequence: TGTGCCAGTAGTTCGAGGACCCCGACGGGCACTGAAGCTTTCTTT.

V is TRBV21-1 and J is TRBJ2-7; the D call in the table, TRBD1, was not verified against the DNA. TRBV21-1 is flagged as a pseudogene. The CDR3 contains 19 residues. In DNA form, the CDR3 reads TGTGCCAGCAGCCCTGGCCGGGACAGGGGGCCTGGCAGCTCCTACGAGCAGTACTTC. Translating gives CASSPGRDRGPGSSYEQYF.

This chain uses TRBV6-5 with TRBJ2-7, with TRBD1 as a possible D gene (5 bases). CDR1 and CDR2 (germline): MNHEY, SVGAGI. V lost 6 bases and J lost 4, with 13 bases in between. The CDR3 extends over 13 amino acids. The CDR3 here is CASRQSGNYEQYF. In nucleotides, the CDR3 is TGTGCCAGCAGACAATCAGGGAATTACGAGCAGTACTTC.

This chain joins TRBV27 and TRBJ2-7; TRBD1 aligns across 10 bases. The CDR3 has 14 residues. V lost 6 bases and J lost 3; bases outside the gene matches: 5. Per the germline V gene, CDR1 is MNHEY and CDR2 is SMNVEV (reference sequence). CDR3: CASRDRDRGYEQYF. Written as DNA, the CDR3 is TGTGCCAGCAGAGACCGGGACAGGGGCTACGAGCAGTACTTC.

The DNA of the CDR3 is TGTGCCAGCAGCCAAGATCAGAACGGCGCCTACGAGCAGTACTTC. It codes for CASSQDQNGAYEQYF. This rearrangement joins TRBV4-2 to TRBJ2-7; D is undetermined. Between the trimmed V and J ends, which lost 0 bases and 2 bases, there was a span of 11 bases. This CDR3 has 15 amino acids. CDR1 and CDR2 (germline): LGHNA, YNFKEQ.

This clone was recorded a few times. The chain recombines TRBV9 with TRBJ2-5; tentatively, D is TRBD2 (5 bases). V lost 0 bases and J lost 0, with 9 bases in between. The germline gives CDR1 SGDLS, CDR2 YYNGEE. The CDR3 runs 15 residues. In DNA, the CDR3 is TGTGCCAGCAGCGTAGGTGGACTTAACCAAGAGACCCAGTACTTC. It codes for CASSVGGLNQETQYF.